Below, 22 T cell receptor beta chains from the same sample are listed, as sequenced in a study of cytomegalovirus exposure and HLA in healthy donors. In the PCR, 60 Vbeta and 13 Jbeta primers were used. The method was immunoSEQ multiplex PCR; TCRdb's version includes in-frame clones alone and lacks a portion of them. The sample comprises 150,000 to 200,000 clones, about four fifths of which are singletons, and about 14% rests with the top ten. The sequencing sample was made of PBMCs. The receptors originated from a woman in her 30s in good health and CMV-seropositive.

This chain joins TRBV7-2 and TRBJ1-1, with D possibly being TRBD1 (6 bases). The CDR3 sequence is 15 residues long. Trimming shortened V by 2 bases and J by 2 bases, and 12 bases separated the two germline ends. Germline lookup yields CDR1 SGHTA and CDR2 FQGNSA. CDR3 region: CASSLSAQGNTEAFF. In DNA form, the CDR3 reads TGTGCCAGCAGCTTATCTGCACAGGGAAACACTGAAGCTTTCTTT.

The rearrangement links TRBV9 to TRBJ2-2; 7 positions agree with TRBD2. CDR1 and CDR2 (germline): SGDLS, YYNGEE. The CDR3 covers 15 residues. With 2 bases clipped from V and 6 bases from J, the junction kept 7 bases outside the gene matches. The CDR3 loop reads CASSVGGGRPGELFF. CDR3 DNA: TGTGCCAGCAGCGTGGGGGGAGGGAGACCCGGGGAGCTGTTTTTT.

This clone was counted a single time. The CDR3: CASSVVTGQGNTGELFF. DNA of the CDR3: TGTGCCAGCAGCGTAGTCACGGGACAGGGTAACACCGGGGAGCTGTTTTTT. The chain has TRBV9 and TRBJ2-2, with 9 bases identical to TRBD1. The germline CDR1 and CDR2 sequences are SGDLS and YYNGEE. The CDR3 is 17 amino acids. The J segment lost 2 bases and the V segment lost 0 bases, leaving 5 bases of the junction unmatched.

This chain joins TRBV5-1 and TRBJ2-7, with D uncertain. This CDR3 has 13 amino acids. Germline V lookup: CDR1 SGHRS, CDR2 YFSETQ. The germline V and J ends were trimmed by 0 bases and 3 bases, with 7 bases remaining between them. Here the CDR3 DNA reads TGCGCCAGCAGCTTGGACAGAAGCTACGAGCAGTACTTC. It is translated as CASSLDRSYEQYF.

The gene calls are TRBV4-1 and TRBJ2-2; D is ambiguous. The germline CDR1 and CDR2 sequences are MGHRA and YSYEKL. V lost 1 base to trimming and J lost 2 bases, with 8 bases between them. CDR3 length: 15 residues. CDR3 sequence reads: CASSQVHSNTGELFF. CDR3 nucleotides: TGCGCCAGCAGCCAAGTGCACAGTAACACCGGGGAGCTGTTTTTT.

The chain carries TRBV5-4 and TRBJ2-5; 10 nucleotides match TRBD2. The CDR3 is 15 amino acids. The V gene end was trimmed by 4 bases and the J gene end by 5 bases; junction bases not matched to a gene: 8. The germline V gene encodes CDR1 SGHNT and CDR2 YYREEE (reference sequence). The CDR3 loop reads CASSPPSGGVETQYF. The CDR3 coding sequence is TGTGCCAGCAGCCCCCCGAGCGGGGGGGTGGAGACCCAGTACTTC.

V usage is TRBV7-2 and J usage is TRBJ2-7, with TRBD2 matching 8 bases. Germline V lookup: CDR1 SGHTA, CDR2 FQGNSA. Trimming at V came to 3 bases and at J to 2 bases, leaving 9 bases not matched to a gene. This CDR3 is built from 16 residues. The chain's CDR3 is CASSFSSGKQTYEQYF. CDR3 DNA: TGTGCCAGCAGCTTCAGTAGCGGGAAGCAAACCTACGAGCAGTACTTC.

The J gene is TRBJ2-7, the V gene TRBV5-4; 10 nucleotides align to TRBD2. The CDR3 contains 13 residues. The V segment lost 5 bases and the J segment 3 bases; nucleotides outside the gene matches: 2. The germline CDR1 and CDR2 sequences are SGHNT and YYREEE (reference sequence). CDR3 sequence (DNA): TGTGCCAGCAGGGTAGCGGGAGGCTACGAGCAGTACTTC. Translating it yields CASRVAGGYEQYF.

This sequence joins TRBV9 and TRBJ2-3; 8 positions match TRBD2. The CDR3 covers 16 residues. Germline V gene lookup returns CDR1 SGDLS and CDR2 YYNGEE. The ends lost 0 bases at V and 2 bases at J; junction bases unmatched: 5. CDR3 sequence: CASSVGSSGITDTQYF. In nucleotides, the CDR3 is TGTGCCAGCAGCGTAGGGAGTAGCGGGATCACAGATACGCAGTATTTT.

The V gene is TRBV19, the J gene TRBJ2-7; maybe TRBD2 (6 bases). CDR1 LNHDA and CDR2 SQIVND come from the germline V gene (reference sequence). Trimming removed 9 bases at V and 6 bases at J, with 12 bases between. The CDR3 sequence is 11 residues long. CDR3 bases: TGTGCCAGCAGACTAGGACGCGAGCAGTACTTC. This codes for CASRLGREQYF.

The count of this clone is one. The chain links TRBV28 to TRBJ2-3; D might be TRBD2 (5 bases). Trimming stripped 3 bases from V and 0 bases from J, with 10 bases between. The germline gives CDR1 MDHEN, CDR2 SYDVKM. This CDR3 has 15 amino acids. The CDR3 DNA reads TGTGCCAGCAGTTTCGAAGCGGCTAGCACAGATACGCAGTATTTT. Translating it yields CASSFEAASTDTQYF.

This clone showed up just once. The genes are TRBV7-2 and TRBJ2-1; tentative D call: TRBD1 (5 bases). The germline V gene has CDR1 SGHTA and CDR2 FQGNSA. This CDR3 contains 15 residues. V lost 0 bases to trimming and J lost 1 base, with 7 bases between them. The CDR3 region is CASSLAQGSYNEQFF. DNA for the CDR3: TGTGCCAGCAGCTTAGCGCAGGGTTCCTACAATGAGCAGTTCTTC.

This chain links TRBV6-5 with TRBJ2-7, with TRBD2 as a possible D gene (5 bases). CDR1 and CDR2 from the germline V gene are MNHEY and SVGAGI. V gave up 4 bases and J gave up 4 bases, with 14 bases separating them. This CDR3 has 14 residues. As DNA, the CDR3 is TGTGCCAGCAGTTCCGGGATGGAGTCTTACGAGCAGTACTTC. It codes for CASSSGMESYEQYF.

The chain uses TRBV7-9 and TRBJ2-3; the D gene is possibly TRBD2 (6 bases). Looked up from germline, CDR1 is SEHNR and CDR2 is FQNEAQ (reference sequence). The CDR3 runs 14 residues. The V end lost 3 bases, the J end lost 1 base, and 8 bases lay between the germline ends. The CDR3: CASSFGGGTDTQYF. The CDR3 DNA follows: TGTGCCAGCAGCTTTGGCGGGGGCACAGATACGCAGTATTTT.

This chain uses TRBV28 with TRBJ1-4; D possibly corresponds to TRBD1 (5 bases). In germline, CDR1 is MDHEN, CDR2 SYDVKM. The CDR3 consists of 15 residues. V lost 5 bases to trimming and J lost 5 bases, with 15 bases between them. CDR3 DNA: TGTGCCAGCAGTCCCCAGGGAGGCTGGAATGAAAAACTGTTTTTT. Amino acids: CASSPQGGWNEKLFF.

The rearrangement uses TRBV19 and TRBJ1-2, with D hard to call. V was cut by 5 bases and J by 6 bases, with 19 bases left in between. This CDR3 region has 15 residues. CDR1 is LNHDA, CDR2 SQIVND, per germline (reference sequence). The CDR3 nucleotides are TGTGCCAGTAGTCACTTTAAATCCCCGTTGGATGGCTACACCTTC. Translating it yields CASSHFKSPLDGYTF. Complete variable domain (other parts from reference TRBV19 and TRBJ1-2): DGGITQSPKYLFRKEGQNVTLSCEQNLNHDAMYWYRQDPGQGLRLIYYSQIVNDFQKGDIAEGYSVSREKKESFPLTVTSAQKNPTAFYLCASSHFKSPLDGYTFGSGTRLTVV.

V usage is TRBV10-1 and J usage is TRBJ1-2; D is uncertain. This CDR3 contains 12 residues. V dropped 3 bases and J dropped 7 bases, with 9 bases sitting between them. Germline CDR1 reads WNHNN; CDR2 reads SYGVQD (reference sequence). The CDR3 sequence is CASSDSVRGYTF. The CDR3, as DNA: TGCGCCAGCAGTGACAGCGTGCGTGGCTACACCTTC.

The chain employs TRBV9 and TRBJ2-3, with D perhaps TRBD2 (6 bases). CDR1 is SGDLS, CDR2 YYNGEE, per germline. The CDR3 has 15 amino acids. Trimming cost V 3 bases and J 0 bases, with 11 bases left between them. The DNA of the CDR3 is TGTGCCAGCAGCGGGCGGAGCGGGAGCACAGATACGCAGTATTTT. This codes for CASSGRSGSTDTQYF.

The chain links TRBV12-5 to TRBJ1-2; a possible D gene is TRBD1 (6 bases). Germline V gene sequence: CDR1 LGHNT, CDR2 FRNRAP. This CDR3 is built from 15 residues. V was clipped by 2 bases and J by 0 bases, with 10 bases between them. This CDR3 is CASGLFTGTNYGYTF. CDR3 nucleotides: TGTGCTAGTGGTTTGTTTACAGGGACTAACTATGGCTACACCTTC.

V usage is TRBV21-1 and J usage is TRBJ2-7; no check of the table's D call, TRBD1, against the DNA was made. TRBV21-1 is assigned pseudogene status. CDR3 length equals 14 residues. The CDR3 here is CASSKAGCSYEQYF. CDR3 bases: TGTGCCAGCAGCAAAGCTGGCTGCTCCTACGAGCAGTACTTC.

DNA for the CDR3: TGCGCCAGCAGCCAAGATGTCCAGATGAACACCGGGGAGCTGTTTTTT. Translation: CASSQDVQMNTGELFF. V is TRBV4-3 and J is TRBJ2-2; D call uncertain. CDR1 is LGHNA and CDR2 is YSLEER in the germline V gene. This CDR3 has 16 amino acids. Deletions cut 0 bases from V and 1 base from J, with 9 bases between.

The CDR3 DNA reads as TGCGCCAGCAGCCAAGGACTAGAAGGGCATACGCAGTATTTT. Residues: CASSQGLEGHTQYF. The V and J genes are TRBV4-1 and TRBJ2-3; a possible D gene is TRBD2 (6 bases). The length of the CDR3 is 14 residues. Germline V lookup: CDR1 MGHRA, CDR2 YSYEKL. Trimming removed 1 base at V and 7 bases at J, with 12 bases between.